The 23 T cell receptor beta chains reported below all come from one sample, sequenced in a study of blood T cell repertoires in COVID-19. Profiled with immunoSEQ multiplex PCR; TCRdb holds only in-frame clones, not every one. The table lists about 210,000 clones, about nine tenths of them singletons. The sequenced material came from PBMCs or T cells enriched from blood (not recorded which). These receptors originate from a man under 40 in a cohort exposed to, infected with or recovered from COVID-19 (not recorded which).

Only one count was recorded for this clone. The rearrangement links TRBV28 to TRBJ1-1; TRBD1 aligns across 7 bases. V shed 5 bases, J shed 8 bases, and the junction held 2 bases outside the gene matches. CDR3 length equals 11 residues. Germline V gene lookup returns CDR1 MDHEN and CDR2 SYDVKM. CDR3 amino acids: CASSTQGEAFF. The CDR3 DNA reads TGTGCCAGCAGTACACAGGGGGAAGCTTTCTTT.

V and J are TRBV3-1 (or the pseudogene TRBV3-2) and TRBJ2-2; 9 bases align to TRBD1. The CDR3 extends over 15 amino acids. Germline trimming cut 6 bases from V and 0 bases from J; bases unmatched to any gene: 2. Germline values: CDR1 LGHDT, CDR2 YNNKEL (reference sequence). This CDR3 is CASSRTGANTGELFF. As DNA, the CDR3 is TGTGCCAGCAGTAGGACAGGGGCGAACACCGGGGAGCTGTTTTTT.

The chain uses TRBV6-5 and TRBJ2-1, with TRBD2 as a possible D gene (6 bases). Trimming removed 4 bases at V and 4 bases at J, with 8 bases between. The CDR3 covers 13 residues. Germline V gene data show CDR1 as MNHEY and CDR2 as SVGAGI. CDR3 nucleotide sequence: TGTGCCAGCAGTTTAGGGAGGTACAATGAGCAGTTCTTC. This codes for CASSLGRYNEQFF.

V gene TRBV5-1 combines with J gene TRBJ1-2, with a possible D match to TRBD1 (6 bases). In germline, CDR1 is SGHRS, CDR2 YFSETQ. The CDR3 runs to 15 residues. Trimming removed 2 bases from V and 4 bases from J, with 15 bases in between. The CDR3 bases are TGCGCCAGCAGCTTCCAACAGGGATCGGGCTATGGCTACACCTTC. Protein: CASSFQQGSGYGYTF.

The gene calls are TRBV9 and TRBJ2-1; no clear D. Per germline, CDR1 SGDLS and CDR2 YYNGEE. The V and J ends lost 2 bases and 5 bases respectively, with 11 bases between them. This CDR3 region has 14 residues. CDR3 in amino acids: CASSVPTRDNEQFF. DNA of the CDR3: TGTGCCAGCAGCGTTCCGACTCGGGACAATGAGCAGTTCTTC.

The chain couples TRBV7-8 to TRBJ2-7; the D gene is possibly TRBD1 (6 bases). The germline V gene has CDR1 SGHVS and CDR2 FQNEAQ. With 2 bases removed from V and 7 bases from J, the gap between germline ends came to 15 bases. The CDR3 is 14 amino acids. CDR3 sequence: CASSLITGFREQYF. CDR3 bases: TGTGCCAGCAGCTTAATAACAGGGTTTCGGGAGCAGTACTTC.

The CDR3 loop is CASKPGGSFLEQYF. In DNA form, the CDR3 reads TGTGCCAGCAAACCAGGGGGCTCTTTCTTAGAGCAGTACTTC. The chain links TRBV28 to TRBJ2-7, with TRBD1 matching over 8 bases. With V trimmed by 7 bases and J by 7 bases, 12 bases remained unmatched. The CDR3 consists of 14 residues. Per the germline V gene, CDR1 is MDHEN and CDR2 is SYDVKM.

With respect to this clone: Being one base from a much bigger clone, this may be a read error. The chain links TRBV6-4 to TRBJ2-2; unclear D gene. The CDR3 contains 13 residues. Trimming cost V 0 bases and J 4 bases, with 3 bases left between them. Germline CDR1 reads MRHNA; CDR2 reads SNTAGT. The CDR3 spells CASSDSRTGELFF. The CDR3 DNA follows: TGTGCCAGCAGTGACTCGCGCACCGGGGAGCTGTTTTTT.

V is TRBV4-1 and J is TRBJ1-1; TRBD1 matches 8 bases. The germline gives CDR1 MGHRA, CDR2 YSYEKL. This CDR3 is 16 amino acids long. J lost 2 bases, V lost 1 base, and 6 bases had no gene match. As DNA, the CDR3 is TGCGCCAGCAGCCAAGCCCAAGGACAGGGTAACACTGAAGCTTTCTTT. Its translation is CASSQAQGQGNTEAFF.

This clone was detected only once. The genes are TRBV4-1 and TRBJ1-1; D is possibly TRBD1 (5 bases). Germline V gives CDR1 MGHRA, CDR2 YSYEKL. The CDR3 is 16 amino acids. Between the trimmed V and J ends, which lost 0 bases and 0 bases, there was a span of 11 bases. The CDR3 sequence is CASSQDKGLLNTEAFF. CDR3 nucleotide sequence: TGCGCCAGCAGCCAAGATAAGGGACTTTTGAACACTGAAGCTTTCTTT.

This clone was detected only a few times. This chain joins TRBV5-4 and TRBJ1-1; 9 positions agree with TRBD1. Trimming at V came to 1 base and at J to 1 base, leaving 8 bases not matched to a gene. The CDR3 is 17 amino acids. Germline loops: CDR1 SGHNT, CDR2 YYREEE (reference sequence). The CDR3 sequence is CASSLLPRDRANTEAFF. CDR3 coding DNA: TGTGCCAGCAGCTTGCTTCCCCGGGACAGGGCGAACACTGAAGCTTTCTTT.

The genes are TRBV9 and TRBJ2-5; 11 bases fit TRBD2. With V trimmed by 1 base and J by 4 bases, 9 bases remained unmatched. This CDR3 contains 17 residues. The germline gives CDR1 SGDLS, CDR2 YYNGEE. The CDR3 DNA reads TGTGCCAGCAGCGTAATTGGTAGCGGGAGGGCCGGAGAGACCCAGTACTTC. Protein sequence: CASSVIGSGRAGETQYF.

The chain recombines TRBV7-9 with TRBJ2-7; D call uncertain. V lost 5 bases, J lost 6 bases, and 11 bases lay in between. The length of the CDR3 is 12 residues. Germline CDR1 is SEHNR and CDR2 is FQNEAQ (reference sequence). The CDR3 DNA is TGTGCCAGCAGCCCCCCCACTGGCGAGCAGTACTTC. As protein: CASSPPTGEQYF.

The chain uses TRBV6-4 and TRBJ1-6, with D unresolved. The CDR3 length is 13 residues. Per the germline V gene, CDR1 is MRHNA and CDR2 is SNTAGT. The CDR3 here is CATRAADNSPLHF. In DNA, the CDR3 is TGTGCTACTAGGGCAGCCGATAATTCACCCCTCCACTTT.

This CDR3 reads CSASPGTGAHYGYTF. The CDR3, as DNA: TGCAGTGCTAGTCCCGGGACAGGGGCTCACTATGGCTACACCTTC. This rearrangement joins TRBV20-1 to TRBJ1-2, with 10 bases that match TRBD1. This CDR3 is 15 amino acids long. Trimming removed 3 bases from V and 3 bases from J; junction bases left unmatched: 7. Germline CDR1 DFQATT, CDR2 SNEGSKA (reference sequence).

The count of this clone is one. The chain joins TRBV5-1 to TRBJ2-7; 7 nucleotides line up with TRBD1. V was pared by 1 base and J by 4 bases, with 11 bases of the junction left unmatched. The CDR3 is 16 residues long. Germline loops: CDR1 SGHRS, CDR2 YFSETQ. CDR3 sequence: CASSLPVGDSPYEQYF. As DNA, the CDR3 is TGCGCCAGCAGCTTGCCGGTGGGGGACAGCCCTTACGAGCAGTACTTC.

The chain uses TRBV5-1 and TRBJ1-2; 8 bases fit TRBD1. This CDR3 contains 14 residues. Germline values: CDR1 SGHRS, CDR2 YFSETQ. The ends lost 0 bases at V and 6 bases at J; junction bases unmatched: 4. The CDR3 DNA reads as TGCGCCAGCAGCTTGGAATTGGGACAGGATGGCTACACCTTC. Amino acid sequence: CASSLELGQDGYTF. The full variable domain, rest sourced from reference TRBV5-1 and TRBJ1-2, is KAGVTQTPRYLIKTRGQQVTLSCSPISGHRSVSWYQQTPGQGLQFLFEYFSETQRNKGNFPGRFSGRQFSNSRSEMNVSTLELGDSALYLCASSLELGQDGYTFGSGTRLTVV.

The count of this clone is one. Other DNA sequences in the sample encode the same CDR3. The chain is built from TRBV19 and TRBJ2-5; 8 nucleotides line up with TRBD2. Per the germline V gene, CDR1 is LNHDA and CDR2 is SQIVND (reference sequence). After removal of 5 bases from V and 1 base from J, the junction contained 6 bases not matched to a gene. CDR3 size: 15 residues. The CDR3 coding sequence is TGTGCCAGTAGTTCTACGGGAGGGGGCCAAGAGACCCAGTACTTC. Its protein product is CASSSTGGGQETQYF.

The chain links TRBV13 to TRBJ2-7; TRBD2 aligns across 9 bases. Per germline, CDR1 PRHDT and CDR2 FYEKMQ (reference sequence). With 1 base clipped from V and 3 bases from J, the junction kept 4 bases outside the gene matches. CDR3 length: 15 residues. The CDR3 coding sequence is TGTGCCAGCAGCTTAGTAGGGCGGGAGGGCTACGAGCAGTACTTC. The encoded protein is CASSLVGREGYEQYF.

V is TRBV7-3 and J is TRBJ2-1, with a possible D match to TRBD2 (5 bases). The CDR3 extends over 15 amino acids. V gave up 5 bases and J gave up 4 bases, with 15 bases separating them. The germline V gene encodes CDR1 SGHTA and CDR2 FQGTGA. CDR3 sequence: CASSLGRVSYNEQFF. The CDR3 coding sequence is TGTGCCAGCAGCCTCGGGCGGGTTTCTTACAATGAGCAGTTCTTC.

This clone was counted between two and nine times. This chain uses TRBV5-1 with TRBJ2-5; 10 positions match TRBD1. V shed 0 bases and J 3 bases; nucleotides not matched to a gene: 2. The CDR3 runs to 15 residues. Germline assignment: CDR1 SGHRS and CDR2 YFSETQ. The CDR3 is CASSLGQGAKETQYF. As DNA, the CDR3 is TGCGCCAGCAGCTTGGGACAGGGGGCGAAAGAGACCCAGTACTTC.

This rearrangement joins TRBV27 to TRBJ2-7; 10 nucleotides match TRBD2. Germline V CDR1 and CDR2: MNHEY, SMNVEV (reference sequence). Trimming cost V 5 bases and J 3 bases; bases outside gene matches: 1. This CDR3 has 13 residues. In nucleotides, the CDR3 is TGTGCCAGCAGTAGGACTAGCGGCTACGAGCAGTACTTC. This sequence encodes CASSRTSGYEQYF.

The chain combines TRBV11-1 with TRBJ2-2; D possibly corresponds to TRBD2 (6 bases). V dropped 8 bases and J dropped 3 bases, with 16 bases sitting between them. This CDR3 is built from 15 residues. Germline CDR1 and CDR2: SGHAT and FQDESV (reference sequence). The CDR3, as DNA: TGTGCCAGCGGCCGTGAGGGACTCGACACCGGGGAGCTGTTTTTT. Translating it yields CASGREGLDTGELFF.